This T cell receptor beta chain emerged from a study of shared clonotypes between healthy human individuals. Study conclusions and caveats: What rarefaction showed was incomplete sorted-subset sequencing despite large depth.

TCRdb's copy holds only in-frame clones and misses some; the assay was immunoSEQ multiplex PCR. The sample contains a few million clones, more than 80% of which appear only once. Remarks on this clone: Its specificity is unknown.

This CDR3 is 12 amino acids long. Germline V gene data show CDR1 as MNHNY and CDR2 as SVGAGI (reference sequence). V lost 6 bases, J lost 4 bases, and 9 bases lay in between. The specimen was naive CD4+ T cells from PBMCs. The subset: CD45RA+ positively selected. This receptor was obtained from a man aged 18 to 30 in good health. Some clones in this sample may be carry-over from other donors' samples. The chain links TRBV6-6 to TRBJ1-2; no definite D call. The CDR3 loop reads CASSLERYGYTF. The CDR3 DNA is TGTGCCAGCAGCTTGGAACGCTATGGCTACACCTTC.